This TCR beta chain derives from a study of CD8 T cells in Susac syndrome (dated by TCRdb to the late 2010s). In terms of the full investigation: Among the sequenced Susac syndrome patients, over five had clinically active disease and roughly 8 were in clinical remission. The study used repertoire sequencing to test whether antigen drove CD8+ T cell activation and differentiation in Susac syndrome. At blood withdrawal, Susac syndrome patients were therapy-naive, treated with corticosteroids (with IVIg additionally given to some), or treated with IVIg alone. What the study reported, not specific to this receptor: The number of individuals in the TCR sequencing and HLA analysis was acknowledged as relatively small. In the CD4+ T cell repertoire of Susac syndrome patients, clonal expansion was not detected.

Notes on this clonotype: Its antigen is still unknown. The input lacks base qualities; no much larger clone sits a single base away.

For CDR1 and CDR2, the germline V gene lists SGHDT and YYEEEE. Its CDR3 holds 18 amino acids, cysteine through phenylalanine. The retained sequence is limited to the CDR3, 54 bases, with the frame set at the first base. The germline ends are 20 bases apart after V is trimmed by 1 base and J by 4 bases. RNA was extracted with the RNeasy kit and roughly 0.5 to 1 ug was reverse transcribed using random hexamers. TCR beta CDR3 regions were amplified with the immunoSEQ multiplex PCR assay covering 54 Vbeta and 13 Jbeta segments. Bias from PCR amplification was corrected by using a synthetic template baseline for primer optimization and for computational correction. On the study's bioinformatics: Only productive sequences were kept, with reads annotated to V, D and J genes according to IMGT and analyzed in immunoSEQ Analyzer. Clonality was computed as one minus Shannon entropy normalized by log2 of the number of productive unique sequences. For each patient and control, public and private clones were evaluated among the 100 most prevalent clones. Clones were defined as Susac-specific if absent from the healthy and MS cohorts, from approximately 1,100 published viral clones and from other ImmuneACCESS disease sequences. The raw public reads went through TCRdb reprocessing: fastp at Q25, MiXCR clone calling, in-frame beta chains kept. Entries that share a CDR3 protein sequence are merged under the most common genes and DNA. For this entry, the V and J calls and clone size follow TCRdb and not the study's own pipeline. The sample profile shows about 200,000 distinct CDR3 sequences; about 91% of them were found once. About 0.09% of the sample belongs to the ten largest clones.

Peripheral blood CD8+ and CD4+ T cells from healthy donors, Susac syndrome patients and multiple sclerosis patients were profiled using high-throughput TCR beta sequencing. Recently defined diagnostic criteria for definite or probable disease were met by the Susac syndrome patients. Bulk CD8+ and CD4+ T cells were purified by magnetic negative isolation, whereas CD8+ TEMRA cells were enriched by FACS. Blood was collected in EDTA tubes and processed within 24 hours, with PBMCs isolated through density gradient centrifugation. PBMCs intended for TCR sequencing were frozen in liquid nitrogen and were later thawed in a 37 degrees C water bath. The sorted or isolated CD4+, CD8+ and CD8+ TEMRA cells had a purity of 90% or higher.

The sequence derives from a human donor with Susac syndrome. This chain joins TRBV5-6 to TRBJ2-2; TRBD1 is perhaps the D gene, given 6 matching bases. The sample comprised CD4+ T cells from PBMCs. CDR3 reads: CASSLLPGEVSSTGELFF. The DNA is TGTGCCAGCAGCTTGCTTCCAGGGGAAGTTAGCAGCACCGGGGAGCTGTTTTTT. Full variable domain (CDR3 extended with the reference TRBV5-6 and TRBJ2-2 proteins): DAGVTQSPTHLIKTRGQQVTLRCSPKSGHDTVSWYQQALGQGPQFIFQYYEEEERQRGNFPDRFSGHQFPNYSSELNVNALLLGDSALYLCASSLLPGEVSSTGELFFGEGSRLTVL.